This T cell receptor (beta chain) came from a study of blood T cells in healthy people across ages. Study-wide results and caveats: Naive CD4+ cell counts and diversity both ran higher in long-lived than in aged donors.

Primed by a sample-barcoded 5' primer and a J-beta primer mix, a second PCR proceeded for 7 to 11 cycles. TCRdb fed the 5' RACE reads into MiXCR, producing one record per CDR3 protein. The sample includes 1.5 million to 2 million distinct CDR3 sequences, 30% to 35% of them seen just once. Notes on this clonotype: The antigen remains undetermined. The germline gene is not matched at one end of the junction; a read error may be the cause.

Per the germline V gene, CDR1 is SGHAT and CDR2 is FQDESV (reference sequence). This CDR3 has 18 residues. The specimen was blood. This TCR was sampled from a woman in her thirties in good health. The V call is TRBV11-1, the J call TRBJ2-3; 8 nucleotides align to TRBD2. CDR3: CDSSLRIAGPSSTDTQYF. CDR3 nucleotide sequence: TGTGACAGCAGCTTACGAATAGCGGGACCCTCTAGCACAGATACGCAGTATTTT. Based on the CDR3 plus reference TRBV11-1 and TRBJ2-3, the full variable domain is EAEVAQSPRYKITEKSQAVAFWCDPISGHATLYWYRQILGQGPELLVQFQDESVVDDSQLPKDRFSAERLKGVDSTLKIQPAELGDSAMYLCDSSLRIAGPSSTDTQYFGPGTRLTVL.